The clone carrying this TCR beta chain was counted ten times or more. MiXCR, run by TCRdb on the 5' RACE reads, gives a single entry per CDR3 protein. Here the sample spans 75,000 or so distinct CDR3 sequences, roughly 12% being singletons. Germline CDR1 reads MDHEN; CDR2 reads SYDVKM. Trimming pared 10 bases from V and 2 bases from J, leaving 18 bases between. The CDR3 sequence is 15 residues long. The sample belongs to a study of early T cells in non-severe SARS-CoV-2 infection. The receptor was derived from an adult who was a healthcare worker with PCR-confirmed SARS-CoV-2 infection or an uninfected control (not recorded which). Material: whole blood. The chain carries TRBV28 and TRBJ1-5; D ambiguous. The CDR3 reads CATRLPGGRNQPQHF. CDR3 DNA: TGTGCCACCCGACTCCCCGGAGGGCGCAATCAGCCCCAGCATTTT.